One and the same sample provided the 14 T cell receptor beta chains below, sequenced in a study of shared clonotypes between healthy human individuals. The protocol was immunoSEQ multiplex PCR, while the TCRdb copy is restricted to in-frame clones and leaves out a portion. The sample lists around 980,000 clones; approximately 80% were seen once. What was sequenced was memory CD4+ T cells from PBMCs. Stated subset: CD45RA-negative fraction. The origin of the receptors is a man aged 18-30 years in good health. Some clones in this sample may be carry-over from other donors' samples.

J is TRBJ2-1 and V is TRBV2, with 10 bases identical to TRBD1. The CDR3 runs 12 residues. V lost 8 bases, J lost 9 bases, and 4 bases stayed unmatched. Germline lookup yields CDR1 SNHLY and CDR2 FYNNEI. The CDR3 sequence is CASRDRGPEQFF. The CDR3 DNA is TGTGCCAGCCGGGACAGGGGTCCTGAGCAGTTCTTC. Filled out from reference TRBV2 and TRBJ2-1, the complete variable domain reads EPEVTQTPSHQVTQMGQEVILRCVPISNHLYFYWYRQILGQKVEFLVSFYNNEISEKSEIFDDQFSVERPDGSNFTLKIRSTKLEDSAMYFCASRDRGPEQFFGPGTRLTVL.

The table lists this clone with a few counts. This same CDR3 is encoded by further DNA sequences in the sample. The gene calls are TRBV5-1 and TRBJ2-6; the D gene is possibly TRBD2 (6 bases). CDR1 is SGHRS and CDR2 is YFSETQ in the germline V gene. The CDR3 extends over 15 amino acids. With 4 bases removed from V and 4 bases from J, the gap between germline ends came to 12 bases. The DNA for the CDR3 is TGCGCCAGCAGCCCCGGGGGTTCCGGGGCCAACGTCCTGACTTTC. This gives the protein CASSPGGSGANVLTF.

V is TRBV7-8 and J is TRBJ1-5; D gene uncertain. The CDR3 totals 16 residues. Germline loops: CDR1 SGHVS, CDR2 FQNEAQ. Trimming removed 1 base from V and 5 bases from J, with 15 bases in between. Here the CDR3 DNA reads TGTGCCAGCAGCTTAGTGGTCGGGGTGAGGTATCAGCCCCAGCATTTT. Translated, it gives CASSLVVGVRYQPQHF.

J is TRBJ2-2 and V is TRBV5-4; 7 bases are a match to TRBD2. V shed 2 bases and J 4 bases; nucleotides not matched to a gene: 5. Germline loops: CDR1 SGHNT, CDR2 YYREEE (reference sequence). The CDR3 contains 15 residues. The CDR3 here is CASSFNPGGTGELFF. The CDR3 DNA reads as TGTGCCAGCAGCTTTAATCCGGGGGGCACCGGGGAGCTGTTTTTT.

This sequence joins TRBV28 and TRBJ1-2; a possible D gene is TRBD1 (5 bases). The ends were cut back, 2 bases at V and 5 bases at J, with 12 bases in the middle. From germline, CDR1 is MDHEN and CDR2 SYDVKM. The CDR3 has 14 amino acids. CDR3 residues: CASSLGTDLYGYTF. The CDR3 nucleotides are TGTGCCAGCAGTTTAGGGACGGATCTTTATGGCTACACCTTC.

The J gene is TRBJ2-7, the V gene TRBV9; TRBD1 agrees at 9 bases. Germline V gene lookup returns CDR1 SGDLS and CDR2 YYNGEE. This CDR3 has 18 residues. V was pared by 0 bases and J by 0 bases, with 10 bases of the junction left unmatched. Here the CDR3 DNA reads TGTGCCAGCAGCGTAGGTTTTGCGACAGGGGGAACCTCCTACGAGCAGTACTTC. Translating gives CASSVGFATGGTSYEQYF.

In its sample, this clone was seen a few times. This CDR3 is also generated by other DNA sequences in the sample. V usage is TRBV2 and J usage is TRBJ2-3; 10 nucleotides match TRBD2. The CDR3 totals 15 residues. Per germline, CDR1 SNHLY and CDR2 FYNNEI. V lost 4 bases to trimming and J lost 3 bases; unmatched junction nucleotides: 4. CDR3 residues: CASSGLAGVTDTQYF. The DNA for the CDR3 is TGTGCCAGCAGTGGTCTAGCGGGAGTGACAGATACGCAGTATTTT.

This clone was recorded only once. V usage is TRBV10-3 and J usage is TRBJ2-5, with 10 bases identical to TRBD2. Looked up from germline, CDR1 is ENHRY and CDR2 is SYGVKD. The CDR3 covers 14 residues. With 10 bases clipped from V and 4 bases from J, the junction kept 9 bases outside the gene matches. CDR3 region: CATGPSGSGETQYF. In DNA form, the CDR3 reads TGTGCCACCGGACCTAGCGGGAGTGGAGAGACCCAGTACTTC.

This chain uses TRBV28 with TRBJ1-1, with 7 bases identical to TRBD1. CDR1 is MDHEN, CDR2 SYDVKM, per germline. CDR3 size: 15 residues. Trimming cost V 4 bases and J 5 bases; bases outside gene matches: 10. CDR3 bases: TGTGCCAGCAGTTCCAGACAGGGTTGGGAAACTGAAGCTTTCTTT. Residues: CASSSRQGWETEAFF.

The chain combines TRBV30 with TRBJ2-7; either TRBD1 or TRBD2 may supply D (6 bases each). Trimming took off 4 bases at V and 9 bases at J, with 22 bases between the two ends. The CDR3 extends over 14 amino acids. Germline lookup yields CDR1 GTSNPN and CDR2 SVGIG (reference sequence). The CDR3 reads CAWTPGRRGLRQYF. CDR3 DNA sequence: TGTGCCTGGACTCCGGGACGTCGGGGGCTAAGGCAGTACTTC.

This clone was found once. A far more abundant clone sits one base away, making this likely a read error. The same CDR3 can be traced to other DNA sequences in this sample. The CDR3 region is CASSRGGNQPQHF. The CDR3 DNA is TGTGCCAGCAGCCGGGGGGGCAATCAGCCTCAGCATTTT. The chain couples TRBV28 to TRBJ1-5, with D possibly TRBD1 on 6 matching bases. Looked up from germline, CDR1 is MDHEN and CDR2 is SYDVKM. The CDR3 contains 13 residues.

The rearrangement joins TRBV4-1 to TRBJ2-3; D is possibly TRBD1 (5 bases). The CDR3 runs 15 residues. With 4 bases removed from V and 0 bases from J, the gap between germline ends came to 11 bases. Germline V gene lookup returns CDR1 MGHRA and CDR2 YSYEKL. CDR3 nucleotide sequence: TGCGCCAGCAGCCTTTTTGCAGGGAGCACAGATACGCAGTATTTT. This translates into CASSLFAGSTDTQYF.

The V gene is TRBV6-1, the J gene TRBJ2-7, with 7 positions matching TRBD1. The CDR3 loop spans 15 amino acids. V trimming: 1 base; J trimming: 0 bases; junction bases outside the gene matches: 3. Looked up from germline, CDR1 is MNHNS and CDR2 is SASEGT. The CDR3 loop reads CASSEGDRDSYEQYF. The DNA of the CDR3 is TGTGCCAGCAGTGAAGGAGACAGGGACTCCTACGAGCAGTACTTC.

Comment on this clone: Possible read error: a much larger clone is one base away. Other nucleotide sequences from this sample produce the same CDR3. The J gene is TRBJ2-5, the V gene TRBV5-1; no reliable D call. The CDR3 sequence is 11 residues long. Germline lookup yields CDR1 SGHRS and CDR2 YFSETQ. V lost 3 bases and J lost 5, with 5 bases in between. The CDR3 is CASSSRETQYF. The CDR3 DNA reads TGCGCCAGCAGCTCCCGGGAGACCCAGTACTTC.